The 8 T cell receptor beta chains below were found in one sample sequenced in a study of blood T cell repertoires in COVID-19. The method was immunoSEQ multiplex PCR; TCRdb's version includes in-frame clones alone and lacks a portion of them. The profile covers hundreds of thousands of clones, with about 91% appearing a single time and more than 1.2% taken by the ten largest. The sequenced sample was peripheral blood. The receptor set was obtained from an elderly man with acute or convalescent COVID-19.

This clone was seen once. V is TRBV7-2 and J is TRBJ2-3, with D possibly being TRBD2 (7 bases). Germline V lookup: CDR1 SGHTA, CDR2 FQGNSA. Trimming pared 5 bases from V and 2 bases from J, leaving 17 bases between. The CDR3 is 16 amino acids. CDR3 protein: CASSVGGRGSTDTQYF. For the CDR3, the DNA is TGTGCCAGCAGCGTTGGGGGGAGGGGGTCCACAGATACGCAGTATTTT.

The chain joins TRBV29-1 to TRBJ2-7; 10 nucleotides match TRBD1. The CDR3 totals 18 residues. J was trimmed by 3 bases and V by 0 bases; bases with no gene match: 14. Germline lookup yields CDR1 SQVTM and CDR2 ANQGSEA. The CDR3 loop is CSVEDRDRGQYPLYEQYF. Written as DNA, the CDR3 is TGCAGCGTTGAAGATCGGGACAGGGGTCAATACCCCCTCTACGAGCAGTACTTC.

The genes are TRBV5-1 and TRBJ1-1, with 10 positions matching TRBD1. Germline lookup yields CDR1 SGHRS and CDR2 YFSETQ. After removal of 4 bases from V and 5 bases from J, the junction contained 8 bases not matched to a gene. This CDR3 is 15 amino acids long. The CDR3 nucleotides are TGCGCCAGCAGCCCTGGACAGGGGGTAAGGACTGAAGCTTTCTTT. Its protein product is CASSPGQGVRTEAFF.

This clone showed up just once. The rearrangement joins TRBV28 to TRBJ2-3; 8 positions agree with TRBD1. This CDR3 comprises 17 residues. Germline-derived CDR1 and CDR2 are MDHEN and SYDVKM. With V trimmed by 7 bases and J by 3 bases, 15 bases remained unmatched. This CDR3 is CASIPPLGQGATDTQYF. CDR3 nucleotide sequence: TGTGCCAGCATTCCCCCACTCGGGCAGGGGGCGACAGATACGCAGTATTTT.

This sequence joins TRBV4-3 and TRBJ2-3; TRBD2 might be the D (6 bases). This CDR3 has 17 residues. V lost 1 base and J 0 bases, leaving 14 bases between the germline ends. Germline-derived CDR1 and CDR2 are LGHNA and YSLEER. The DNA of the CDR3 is TGCGCCAGCAGCCAAGTCGGAGGGGCTTCTAGCACAGATACGCAGTATTTT. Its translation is CASSQVGGASSTDTQYF.

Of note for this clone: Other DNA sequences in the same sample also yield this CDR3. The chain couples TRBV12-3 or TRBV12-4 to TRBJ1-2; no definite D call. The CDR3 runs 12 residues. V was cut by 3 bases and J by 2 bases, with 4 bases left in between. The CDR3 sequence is CASSFLNYGYTF. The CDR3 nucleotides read TGTGCCAGCAGTTTCCTGAACTATGGCTACACCTTC.

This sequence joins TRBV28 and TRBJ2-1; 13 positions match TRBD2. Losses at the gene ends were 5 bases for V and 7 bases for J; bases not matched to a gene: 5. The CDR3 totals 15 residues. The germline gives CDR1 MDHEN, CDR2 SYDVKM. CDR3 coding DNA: TGTGCCAGCAGTCCGGGACTAGCGGGGAGGAATGAGCAGTTCTTC. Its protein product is CASSPGLAGRNEQFF. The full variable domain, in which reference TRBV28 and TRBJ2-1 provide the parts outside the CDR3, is DVKVTQSSRYLVKRTGEKVFLECVQDMDHENMFWYRQDPGLGLRLIYFSYDVKMKEKGDIPEGYSVSREKKERFSLILESASTNQTSMYLCASSPGLAGRNEQFFGPGTRLTVL.

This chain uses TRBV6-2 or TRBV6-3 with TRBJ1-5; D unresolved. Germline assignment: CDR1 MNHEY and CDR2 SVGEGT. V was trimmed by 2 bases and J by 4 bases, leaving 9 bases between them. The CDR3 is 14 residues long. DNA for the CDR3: TGTGCCAGCAGTTACGGGCAGGCAAATCAGCCCCAGCATTTT. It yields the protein CASSYGQANQPQHF.